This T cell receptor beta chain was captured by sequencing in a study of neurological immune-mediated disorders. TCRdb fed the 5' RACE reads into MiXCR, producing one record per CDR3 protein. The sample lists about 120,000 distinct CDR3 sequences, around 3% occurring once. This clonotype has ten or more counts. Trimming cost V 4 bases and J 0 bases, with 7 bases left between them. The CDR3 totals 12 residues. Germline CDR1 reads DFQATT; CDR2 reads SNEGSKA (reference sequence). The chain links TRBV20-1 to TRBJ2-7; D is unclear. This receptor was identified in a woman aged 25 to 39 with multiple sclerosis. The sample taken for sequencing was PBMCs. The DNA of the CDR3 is TGCAGTGCTATGGCGTACTCCTACGAGCAGTACTTC. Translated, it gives CSAMAYSYEQYF.